A selection of T cell receptor beta chains follows, all from one sample in a study of CD8 T cells in ankylosing spondylitis. TCRdb passed the 5' RACE reads through MiXCR, listing each CDR3 protein once. The sample shows roughly 670,000 distinct CDR3 sequences, 15% to 20% of them seen only once. The sequencing input was blood, either unsorted or a sorted T cell fraction (not recorded which). The source of these receptors is a male donor with ankylosing spondylitis. Both conserved end residues are part of each CDR3. The order of the fields is clone size, V gene, J gene, D gene, CDR3 DNA, CDR3 protein. A D gene is named only where the DNA matches it firmly. Not all rows give a size; the values are once, few, many and, for expanded clones, a class.

abundance: .
v_gene: TRBV29-1
j_gene: TRBJ2-5
d_gene: .
CDR3nt: TGCAGCGTTGAAGAGGGGGGAGAGACCCAGTACTTC
CDR3aa: CSVEEGGETQYF

abundance: few
v_gene: TRBV7-9
j_gene: TRBJ1-1
d_gene: .
CDR3nt: TGTGCCAGCAGCTTAGGTACGGGGATTAGGGACACTGAAGCTTTCTTT
CDR3aa: CASSLGTGIRDTEAFF

abundance: few
v_gene: TRBV6-1
j_gene: TRBJ2-5
d_gene: .
CDR3nt: TGTGCCAGCAGTCCGTACAGACCGGGCCGGGAGACCCAGTACTTC
CDR3aa: CASSPYRPGRETQYF

abundance: .
v_gene: TRBV5-1
j_gene: TRBJ2-3
d_gene: .
CDR3nt: TGCGCCAGCAGCTTGGGTGGACAGCTTAGCACAGATACGCAGTATTTT
CDR3aa: CASSLGGQLSTDTQYF

abundance: .
v_gene: TRBV5-1
j_gene: TRBJ2-5
d_gene: TRBD2
CDR3nt: TGCGCCAGCAGCTTGGAGGGACTAGCGAGGGAGACCCAGTACTTC
CDR3aa: CASSLEGLARETQYF

abundance: few
v_gene: TRBV6-2/TRBV6-3
j_gene: TRBJ2-5
d_gene: TRBD1
CDR3nt: TGTGCCAGCAGTTTCGGGACAGCCCAAGAGACCCAGTACTTC
CDR3aa: CASSFGTAQETQYF

abundance: .
v_gene: TRBV2
j_gene: TRBJ2-7
d_gene: TRBD1
CDR3nt: TGTGCCAGCAGTGGCTGGACAGGGAACTTCGGGCAGTACTTC
CDR3aa: CASSGWTGNFGQYF

abundance: few
v_gene: TRBV12-3/TRBV12-4
j_gene: TRBJ2-5
d_gene: .
CDR3nt: TGTGCCAGCAGTCTCACAGACTACCAAGAGACCCAGTACTTC
CDR3aa: CASSLTDYQETQYF

abundance: .
v_gene: TRBV10-2
j_gene: TRBJ2-7
d_gene: .
CDR3nt: TGCGCCAGCAGTGAGAACACCAACTCCTACGAGCAGTACTTC
CDR3aa: CASSENTNSYEQYF

abundance: .
v_gene: TRBV27
j_gene: TRBJ2-5
d_gene: .
CDR3nt: TGTGCCAGCAGTTTTGGGGGGCGGGAAGAGACCCAGTACTTC
CDR3aa: CASSFGGREETQYF

abundance: .
v_gene: TRBV6-2/TRBV6-3
j_gene: TRBJ2-7
d_gene: TRBD1
CDR3nt: TGTGCCAGCAGTTACGGACGGGACAGGAGGACCTACGAGCAGTACTTC
CDR3aa: CASSYGRDRRTYEQYF

abundance: .
v_gene: TRBV20-1
j_gene: TRBJ2-4
d_gene: TRBD2
CDR3nt: TGCAGTGCTTTCCCGACTAGCGGGGGGGTCAGAACCAAAAACATTCAGTACTTC
CDR3aa: CSAFPTSGGVRTKNIQYF

abundance: few
v_gene: TRBV12-5
j_gene: TRBJ1-5
d_gene: .
CDR3nt: TGTGCTAGTGGTTTGGTACTTCAGCCCCAGCATTTT
CDR3aa: CASGLVLQPQHF

abundance: once
v_gene: TRBV18
j_gene: TRBJ2-6
d_gene: .
CDR3nt: TGTGCCAGCTCACCACCTGTCGGGGCCGGGGCCAACGTCCTGACTTTC
CDR3aa: CASSPPVGAGANVLTF

abundance: few
v_gene: TRBV29-1
j_gene: TRBJ1-1
d_gene: .
CDR3nt: TGCAGCGTTCGGAGCGTTGTCACTGAAGCTTTCTTT
CDR3aa: CSVRSVVTEAFF

abundance: .
v_gene: TRBV7-3
j_gene: TRBJ2-5
d_gene: TRBD2
CDR3nt: TGTGCCAGCAGCCCCCGGGGGGGACTAGCGGGAGAGACCCAGTACTTC
CDR3aa: CASSPRGGLAGETQYF

abundance: few
v_gene: TRBV29-1
j_gene: TRBJ2-3
d_gene: .
CDR3nt: TGCAGCGCCTCCCGATTCACAGATACGCAGTATTTT
CDR3aa: CSASRFTDTQYF

abundance: many
v_gene: TRBV6-2/TRBV6-3
j_gene: TRBJ2-5
d_gene: TRBD1
CDR3nt: TGTGCCAGCAGAAAGGGACAGGGGGTGGCCCAAGAGACCCAGTACTTC
CDR3aa: CASRKGQGVAQETQYF

abundance: .
v_gene: TRBV28
j_gene: TRBJ2-7
d_gene: TRBD1
CDR3nt: TGTGCCAGCAGGAGGACCGGGACAGGAGCCTACGAGCAGTACTTC
CDR3aa: CASRRTGTGAYEQYF

abundance: few
v_gene: TRBV7-3
j_gene: TRBJ2-1
d_gene: TRBD2
CDR3nt: TGTGCCAGCAGCTTAATCCTAGCGGGCTCCAATGAGCAGTTCTTC
CDR3aa: CASSLILAGSNEQFF

abundance: many
v_gene: TRBV7-9
j_gene: TRBJ1-2
d_gene: .
CDR3nt: TGTGCCAGCAGCTTAGAATGGCAGGATGGCTACACCTTC
CDR3aa: CASSLEWQDGYTF

abundance: .
v_gene: TRBV29-1
j_gene: TRBJ2-7
d_gene: .
CDR3nt: TGCAGCGTCTTCGACATGAACTACGAGCAGTACTTC
CDR3aa: CSVFDMNYEQYF

abundance: .
v_gene: TRBV15
j_gene: TRBJ2-3
d_gene: .
CDR3nt: TGTGCCACCAGCAGAGATCTGCCGGGGAGCACAGATACGCAGTATTTT
CDR3aa: CATSRDLPGSTDTQYF

abundance: few
v_gene: TRBV20-1
j_gene: TRBJ2-7
d_gene: TRBD2
CDR3nt: TGCAGTGCTAGAGATCGGGGGGAAAGGGACGAGCAGTACTTC
CDR3aa: CSARDRGERDEQYF

abundance: many
v_gene: TRBV20-1
j_gene: TRBJ2-7
d_gene: TRBD2
CDR3nt: TGCAGTGCAGGACTAGCGGGAGGGGGCGGATACGAGCAGTACTTC
CDR3aa: CSAGLAGGGGYEQYF

abundance: .
v_gene: TRBV4-3
j_gene: TRBJ2-1
d_gene: .
CDR3nt: TGCGCCAGCAGCCAAGTTGGGGTAGGTCGGGAATACAATGAGCAGTTCTTC
CDR3aa: CASSQVGVGREYNEQFF

abundance: .
v_gene: TRBV7-9
j_gene: TRBJ2-1
d_gene: .
CDR3nt: TGTGCCAGCAGCTTAGAAGGTCTGGGTGACAGCTACAATGAGCAGTTCTTC
CDR3aa: CASSLEGLGDSYNEQFF

abundance: .
v_gene: TRBV15
j_gene: TRBJ2-5
d_gene: .
CDR3nt: TGTGCCACCAGCAGAGGAGGGGGACGGCAAGAGACCCAGTACTTC
CDR3aa: CATSRGGGRQETQYF

abundance: few
v_gene: TRBV7-6
j_gene: TRBJ2-1
d_gene: TRBD2
CDR3nt: TGTGCCAGCAGCGGGACTAGCGGGGGATACACATACAATGAGCAGTTCTTC
CDR3aa: CASSGTSGGYTYNEQFF

abundance: many
v_gene: TRBV20-1
j_gene: TRBJ1-2
d_gene: .
CDR3nt: TGCAGTGCTATCCCCTATTTGGGGTATAACTATGGCTACACCTTC
CDR3aa: CSAIPYLGYNYGYTF

abundance: few
v_gene: TRBV7-2
j_gene: TRBJ1-2
d_gene: .
CDR3nt: TGTGCCAGCAGCGCCCCGAAAGCAGGGGAGGGCTATGGCTACACCTTC
CDR3aa: CASSAPKAGEGYGYTF

abundance: .
v_gene: TRBV6-2/TRBV6-3
j_gene: TRBJ1-1
d_gene: .
CDR3nt: TGTGCCAGCAGTCTCCTAGGGGACACTGAAGCTTTCTTT
CDR3aa: CASSLLGDTEAFF

abundance: many
v_gene: TRBV12-5
j_gene: TRBJ2-3
d_gene: .
CDR3nt: TGTGCTAGTGGTTTGCACGGCACAGATACGCAGTATTTT
CDR3aa: CASGLHGTDTQYF

abundance: .
v_gene: TRBV6-1
j_gene: TRBJ1-1
d_gene: .
CDR3nt: TGTGCCAGCAGTGAAGGACGGCTGAACACTGAAGCTTTCTTT
CDR3aa: CASSEGRLNTEAFF

abundance: few
v_gene: TRBV5-1
j_gene: TRBJ1-4
d_gene: .
CDR3nt: TGCGCCAGCAACGATGGGGCCGGGGAAAAACTGTTTTTT
CDR3aa: CASNDGAGEKLFF

abundance: .
v_gene: TRBV12-3/TRBV12-4
j_gene: TRBJ1-3
d_gene: .
CDR3nt: TGTGCCAGCAGTGCAACCGTGGCGGGAAACACCATATATTTT
CDR3aa: CASSATVAGNTIYF

abundance: few
v_gene: TRBV5-1
j_gene: TRBJ2-1
d_gene: .
CDR3nt: TGCGCCAGCAGCTTGGATGGCGGGCCGAATGAGCAGTTCTTC
CDR3aa: CASSLDGGPNEQFF

abundance: .
v_gene: TRBV12-3/TRBV12-4
j_gene: TRBJ2-1
d_gene: TRBD2
CDR3nt: TGTGCCAGCAGATACGGACTAGCGGCTTACAATGAGCAGTTCTTC
CDR3aa: CASRYGLAAYNEQFF

abundance: .
v_gene: TRBV11-2
j_gene: TRBJ2-5
d_gene: TRBD2
CDR3nt: TGTGCCAGCAGCTTAGGGAGGACTAGTGCGTTCCAAGAGACCCAGTACTTC
CDR3aa: CASSLGRTSAFQETQYF

abundance: many
v_gene: TRBV4-2
j_gene: TRBJ2-7
d_gene: TRBD2
CDR3nt: TGTGCCAGCAGCCAAACGGGAGGGGGATCCTACGAGCAGTACTTC
CDR3aa: CASSQTGGGSYEQYF

abundance: .
v_gene: TRBV5-1
j_gene: TRBJ2-3
d_gene: .
CDR3nt: TGCGCCAGCAGCCCGCGGGACGGAGCAGATACGCAGTATTTT
CDR3aa: CASSPRDGADTQYF

abundance: .
v_gene: TRBV4-1
j_gene: TRBJ1-5
d_gene: .
CDR3nt: TGCGCCAGCAGCCAAGATACGGAGAGCAATCAGCCCCAGCATTTT
CDR3aa: CASSQDTESNQPQHF

abundance: few
v_gene: TRBV20-1
j_gene: TRBJ2-7
d_gene: .
CDR3nt: TGCAGTGCCGGCCCCGGGGCGGGCGACTCCTACGAGCAGTACTTC
CDR3aa: CSAGPGAGDSYEQYF

abundance: .
v_gene: TRBV6-2/TRBV6-3
j_gene: TRBJ2-2
d_gene: TRBD2
CDR3nt: TGTGCCAGCAGACAACCGGGACTAGCGGGATCCGGGGAGCTGTTTTTT
CDR3aa: CASRQPGLAGSGELFF

abundance: many
v_gene: TRBV9
j_gene: TRBJ2-5
d_gene: .
CDR3nt: TGTGCCAGCAGCGTGGGAACTGGGATCCAAGAGACCCAGTACTTC
CDR3aa: CASSVGTGIQETQYF

abundance: .
v_gene: TRBV5-1
j_gene: TRBJ2-7
d_gene: TRBD2
CDR3nt: TGCGCCAGCAGCTTGGGGGGACTAGCGGACAACGAGCAGTACTTC
CDR3aa: CASSLGGLADNEQYF

abundance: few
v_gene: TRBV4-2
j_gene: TRBJ2-3
d_gene: TRBD2
CDR3nt: TGTGCCAGCAGCCAAGATACTAGCGGCACAGATACGCAGTATTTT
CDR3aa: CASSQDTSGTDTQYF

abundance: .
v_gene: TRBV5-5
j_gene: TRBJ2-2
d_gene: TRBD2
CDR3nt: TGTGCCAGCAGCTTGGTTGGGAGGGCCAACACCGGGGAGCTGTTTTTT
CDR3aa: CASSLVGRANTGELFF

abundance: .
v_gene: TRBV2
j_gene: TRBJ2-1
d_gene: .
CDR3nt: TGTGCCACCTCAGGGGGGTGGCACAATGAGCAGTTCTTC
CDR3aa: CATSGGWHNEQFF